The rows below give T cell receptor beta chains drawn from one sample of a study of radiotherapy plus CTLA-4 blockade in lung cancer. The data were produced by immunoSEQ multiplex PCR, yet TCRdb's version contains in-frame clones alone and is incomplete. The repertoire has around 30,000 clones, roughly three quarters of them found once; the top ten carry 13% to 15%. The starting material was peripheral blood, obtained from a patient treated with radiotherapy plus ipilimumab. These receptors were collected from a human donor with non-small cell lung cancer that progressed on radiotherapy plus ipilimumab. CDR3s include the opening cysteine and the closing phenylalanine or tryptophan. The D gene is left open where the match is weak. Some rows have no size entry. The others give once, few or many, or a class for an expanded clone.

clone size | J gene | V gene | D gene | CDR3 protein | CDR3 DNA
NA | TRBJ2-1 | TRBV9 | TRBD2 | CASSLTPGLAGYNEQFF | TGTGCCAGCAGCCTCACCCCGGGACTAGCGGGCTACAATGAGCAGTTCTTC
NA | TRBJ1-5 | TRBV27 | NA | CASSLSGWQPQHF | TGTGCCAGCAGTTTATCGGGGTGGCAGCCCCAGCATTTT
NA | TRBJ2-1 | TRBV15 | NA | CATSRDQGSYNEQFF | TGTGCCACCAGCAGAGATCAGGGATCCTACAATGAGCAGTTCTTC
once | TRBJ1-1 | TRBV2 | NA | CASSVLLNTEAFF | TGTGCCAGCAGTGTACTGTTGAACACTGAAGCTTTCTTT
NA | TRBJ1-1 | TRBV19 | NA | CASSIRGAVNTEAFF | TGTGCCAGTAGTATTCGGGGGGCGGTGAACACTGAAGCTTTCTTT
few | TRBJ2-7 | TRBV5-4 | NA | CASSPTGSSYEQYF | TGTGCCAGCAGCCCGACAGGTAGCTCCTACGAGCAGTACTTC
NA | TRBJ1-1 | TRBV2 | NA | CASSEWKERNTEAFF | TGTGCCAGCAGTGAATGGAAGGAAAGAAACACTGAAGCTTTCTTT
NA | TRBJ1-1 | TRBV27 | TRBD1 | CASSRQGAAEAFF | TGTGCCAGCAGCAGACAGGGCGCCGCTGAAGCTTTCTTT
NA | TRBJ1-1 | TRBV10-2 | NA | CASSDRVSEAFF | TGCGCCAGCAGTGACAGGGTCTCTGAAGCTTTCTTT
NA | TRBJ1-1 | TRBV10-3 | NA | CAITSGGTNTEAFF | TGTGCCATCACCAGTGGGGGGACGAACACTGAAGCTTTCTTT
once | TRBJ2-1 | TRBV7-3 | TRBD2 | CASSLLAGGLGNEQFF | TGTGCCAGCAGCTTATTAGCGGGAGGGCTGGGGAATGAGCAGTTCTTC
few | TRBJ2-1 | TRBV29-1 | NA | CSVDRGGSEQFF | TGTAGCGTTGACAGGGGAGGGAGTGAGCAGTTCTTC
NA | TRBJ2-3 | TRBV5-1 | TRBD2 | CASSDGGSTDTQYF | TGCGCCAGCAGCGACGGGGGGAGCACAGATACGCAGTATTTT
NA | TRBJ2-3 | TRBV5-8 | NA | CASSSRTRGSDTQYF | TGTGCCAGCAGCTCGAGGACCCGCGGGTCCGATACGCAGTATTTT
NA | TRBJ2-7 | TRBV4-3 | NA | CASSQGSGGLYEQYF | TGCGCCAGCAGTCAGGGGTCTGGGGGCCTGTACGAGCAGTACTTC
NA | TRBJ1-2 | TRBV28 | TRBD1 | CASSTGDYGYTF | TGTGCCAGCAGTACAGGGGACTATGGCTACACCTTC
once | TRBJ2-7 | TRBV5-5 | TRBD1 | CASSLNIGQGAHEQYF | TGTGCCAGCAGCTTGAATATTGGACAGGGGGCCCACGAGCAGTACTTC
NA | TRBJ2-5 | TRBV28 | NA | CASSFQGQETQYF | TGTGCCAGCAGTTTTCAAGGGCAAGAGACCCAGTACTTC
NA | TRBJ2-5 | TRBV5-4 | TRBD2 | CASSATSGSQETQYF | TGTGCCAGCAGCGCGACTAGCGGGTCTCAAGAGACCCAGTACTTC
NA | TRBJ1-3 | TRBV7-6 | NA | CASSHRQRGRLSGNTIYF | TGTGCCAGCAGCCATCGACAGCGCGGCCGCCTCTCTGGAAACACCATATATTTT
NA | TRBJ2-1 | TRBV12-5 | TRBD1 | CASGSGQGEGDEQFF | TGTGCTAGTGGTTCGGGACAGGGGGAAGGGGATGAGCAGTTCTTC
NA | TRBJ2-3 | TRBV9 | TRBD1 | CASSARQGNTDTQYF | TGTGCCAGCAGCGCCCGACAGGGGAACACAGATACGCAGTATTTT
NA | TRBJ1-2 | TRBV2 | NA | CASSERGRNYGYTF | TGTGCCAGCAGTGAAAGGGGCAGAAACTATGGCTACACCTTC
NA | TRBJ2-7 | TRBV9 | TRBD1 | CASSPRTGGSSEQYF | TGTGCCAGCAGCCCCCGGACAGGGGGATCTTCGGAGCAGTACTTC
NA | TRBJ1-6 | TRBV15 | TRBD1 | CATSGGQGGNSPLHF | TGTGCCACCAGCGGAGGACAGGGGGGTAATTCACCCCTCCACTTT
once | TRBJ2-7 | TRBV6-5 | TRBD1 | CASGLVDRAYEQYF | TGTGCCAGCGGACTGGTCGACAGGGCCTACGAGCAGTACTTC
NA | TRBJ2-3 | TRBV5-1 | TRBD2 | CASSFELAATDTQYF | TGCGCCAGCAGCTTTGAACTAGCGGCGACAGATACGCAGTATTTT
NA | TRBJ2-2 | TRBV18 | TRBD1 | CASSPQGTGWTGELFF | TGTGCCAGCTCACCACAAGGGACAGGCTGGACCGGGGAGCTGTTTTTT
NA | TRBJ2-2 | TRBV11-2 | TRBD1 | CASTVKTGDTGELFF | TGTGCCAGCACCGTAAAGACAGGGGACACCGGGGAGCTGTTTTTT
NA | TRBJ2-7 | TRBV19 | NA | CASSIQGIRVHEQYF | TGTGCCAGTAGTATTCAGGGGATAAGGGTCCACGAGCAGTACTTC
NA | TRBJ2-7 | TRBV27 | NA | CASSYFGGSSEQYF | TGTGCCAGCAGCTACTTCGGGGGCTCCAGCGAGCAGTACTTC
NA | TRBJ2-7 | TRBV11-2 | TRBD2 | CASSGTSFYEQYF | TGTGCCAGCAGCGGGACTAGCTTCTACGAGCAGTACTTC
NA | TRBJ1-6 | TRBV27 | NA | CASSFRDPGQSGSPLHF | TGTGCCAGCAGTTTTCGGGACCCCGGGCAGTCAGGGTCACCCCTCCACTTT
NA | TRBJ2-7 | TRBV6-1 | NA | CASSDRAGNTYEQYF | TGTGCCAGCAGTGATAGGGCGGGAAATACCTACGAGCAGTACTTC
NA | TRBJ1-4 | TRBV6-5 | NA | CASRQWDTGPEKLFF | TGTGCCAGCAGGCAATGGGATACAGGACCCGAAAAACTGTTTTTT
NA | TRBJ2-1 | TRBV7-9 | NA | CASSLASQFNEQFF | TGTGCCAGCAGCTTAGCGAGTCAGTTCAATGAGCAGTTCTTC
NA | TRBJ1-2 | TRBV25-1 | NA | CASRQEPGDGYTF | TGTGCCAGCAGACAGGAGCCCGGCGATGGCTACACCTTC